The source of this TCR beta chain is a study of T-cell memory formation after mild COVID-19. Across the whole study: The TCR clusters were mostly specific to one donor. General study results and limits: Most CD4+ clones that shrank were in CM and EM, while CD8+ ones turned up in EMRA.

TCRdb used MiXCR to reprocess the 5' RACE reads, holding one entry per CDR3 protein. The sample lists 470,000 or so distinct CDR3 sequences, around 20% occurring once. Germline V gene data show CDR1 as SGHTA and CDR2 as FQGTGA. V lost 1 base to trimming and J lost 5 bases; unmatched junction nucleotides: 9. The CDR3 runs to 16 residues. This clonotype was counted only a few times. The target antigen is unknown. Input material: PBMCs or a T cell subset sorted from them (not recorded which). V gene TRBV7-3 combines with J gene TRBJ1-1; TRBD1 aligns across 8 bases. The sequence derives from an adult woman who had mild COVID-19 (a few samples of this study predate the infection). Cell type and time point are not known. The CDR3 bases are TGTGCCAGCAGCTTAAACCCAACAGGGGGAAGGACTGAAGCTTTCTTT. Amino acids: CASSLNPTGGRTEAFF.